These T cell receptor beta chains were read from a single sample in a study of CD8 T cells in ankylosing spondylitis. TCRdb used MiXCR to reprocess the 5' RACE reads, holding one entry per CDR3 protein. Of thousands of distinct CDR3 sequences in the sample, 8.2% were seen once. The sequenced sample was blood, either unsorted or a sorted T cell fraction (not recorded which). These receptors all come from a male donor with ankylosing spondylitis or in good health (not recorded which). Each CDR3 is given with its conserved first and last residue. The D gene is left open where the match is weak. A row's size may be missing; if present it is once, few, many or a size class.

many	.	TRBV9	TRBJ2-3	TGTGCCAGCGGAGATACGCAGTATTTT	CASGDTQYF
medium-sized	.	TRBV9	TRBJ2-1	TGTGCCAGCAGCGTAGAGTGGGGGCCAGTTAACAATGAGCAGTTCTTC	CASSVEWGPVNNEQFF
many	.	TRBV9	TRBJ2-3	TGTGCCAGCAGCGTAGGGATGGGGACAGATACGCAGTATTTT	CASSVGMGTDTQYF
medium-sized	TRBD1	TRBV9	TRBJ1-3	TGTGCCAGCAGCGAGACAGGGACTGGAAACACCATATATTTT	CASSETGTGNTIYF
.	.	TRBV9	TRBJ2-1	TGTGCCAGCAGCGTAGAAGCCACGGGAAATGAGCAGTTCTTC	CASSVEATGNEQFF
many	TRBD2	TRBV9	TRBJ2-1	TGTGCCAGCAGCGACCGGACTAGACGCGAGCAGTTCTTC	CASSDRTRREQFF
few	.	TRBV9	TRBJ2-1	TGTGCCAGCAGCGTAGAAGGGGCAGGGGCCTACAATGAGCAGTTCTTC	CASSVEGAGAYNEQFF
.	.	TRBV9	TRBJ2-3	TGTGCCAGCAGCGCCCAGTGGACTAGCACAGATACGCAGTATTTT	CASSAQWTSTDTQYF
medium-sized	.	TRBV9	TRBJ2-2	TGTGCCAGCAGCGTAGACGGGAGCGGTGTCACCGGGGAGCTGTTTTTT	CASSVDGSGVTGELFF
few	TRBD1	TRBV9	TRBJ1-2	TGTGCCAGCAGCGTGACGACAGGGGGTGACTATGGCTACACCTTC	CASSVTTGGDYGYTF
.	TRBD2	TRBV9	TRBJ2-5	TGTGCCAGCAGCACCACGACTAGCGCCGGAGAGACCCAGTACTTC	CASSTTTSAGETQYF
few	.	TRBV9	TRBJ2-1	TGTGCCAGCAGCGTAGGTGGGGCCAGCTCCTACAATGAGCAGTTCTTC	CASSVGGASSYNEQFF
many	TRBD2	TRBV9	TRBJ2-1	TGTGCCAGCAGCGTAGAAGCGGGGGGTACTATCAACAATGAGCAGTTCTTC	CASSVEAGGTINNEQFF
once	TRBD1	TRBV7-3	TRBJ2-2	TGTGCCAGCAGCTTAATGGGGACAGGGCTTTGTGAACACCACGGCGGGGAGCTGTTTTTT	CASSLMGTGLCEHHGGELFF
.	TRBD1	TRBV9	TRBJ1-2	TGTGCCAGCAGAGGCCCGGGACAGGGGACCTATGGCTACACCTTC	CASRGPGQGTYGYTF
few	.	TRBV9	TRBJ1-2	TGTGCCAGCAGCGCCGACAGGATATCGTACTATGGCTACACCTTC	CASSADRISYYGYTF
many	.	TRBV9	TRBJ2-2	TGTGCCAGCAGCGTATTTATAGCTACCGGGGAGCTGTTTTTT	CASSVFIATGELFF
medium-sized	.	TRBV9	TRBJ2-2	TGTGCCAGCAGCGTAGCGGGACCGAACACCGGGGAGCTGTTTTTT	CASSVAGPNTGELFF